One and the same sample provided the 28 T cell receptor beta chains below, sequenced in a study of beta chain features in type 1 diabetes. The entirety of the isolated RNA underwent reverse transcription, so expressed TCRB transcripts were sequenced. Sequenced by immunoSEQ multiplex PCR; TCRdb stores in-frame clones only, minus some. The data contain some 250,000 clones, 25% to 35% of them singletons. Sequences were obtained from central memory CD4+ T cells from blood. These TCRs come from a man under 40 in good health.

The chain employs TRBV29-1 and TRBJ2-7; D is perhaps TRBD1 (6 bases). The V end lost 6 bases, the J end lost 2 bases, and 11 bases lay between the germline ends. Germline V CDR1 and CDR2: SQVTM, ANQGSEA. This CDR3 comprises 12 residues. This CDR3 is CSVFRGAYEQYF. As DNA, the CDR3 is TGCAGCGTCTTCAGGGGCGCCTACGAGCAGTACTTC.

This clone was counted between two and nine times. The chain is built from TRBV29-1 and TRBJ1-1, with 8 bases aligning to TRBD1. The CDR3 runs to 12 residues. V dropped 6 bases and J dropped 10; count of bases not matched to a gene: 10. Germline CDR1 is SQVTM and CDR2 is ANQGSEA. CDR3 amino acids: CSVGQGSTGAFF. In nucleotides, the CDR3 is TGCAGCGTCGGACAGGGTTCAACGGGAGCTTTCTTT.

This clone was found a few times. The chain combines TRBV4-3 with TRBJ2-1; D perhaps matches TRBD1 (6 bases). Germline V lookup: CDR1 LGHNA, CDR2 YSLEER. V lost 4 bases, J lost 8 bases, and 15 bases lay in between. This CDR3 contains 14 residues. CDR3 amino acids: CASSRGPASDEQFF. The CDR3 nucleotides read TGCGCCAGCAGCCGGGGGCCGGCATCCGATGAGCAGTTCTTC.

The chain uses TRBV18 and TRBJ2-3; possibly TRBD2 for D (6 bases). Germline CDR1 KGHSH, CDR2 LQKENI. The CDR3 has 14 amino acids. The V end lost 6 bases, the J end lost 7 bases, and 17 bases lay between the germline ends. The CDR3 reads CASSDGKEGYTQYF. The DNA of the CDR3 is TGTGCCAGCTCCGACGGGAAGGAGGGATATACGCAGTATTTT.

The V and J genes are TRBV9 and TRBJ2-3; TRBD2 might be the D (6 bases). This CDR3 comprises 16 residues. Trimming stripped 0 bases from V and 2 bases from J, with 13 bases between. The germline V gene has CDR1 SGDLS and CDR2 YYNGEE. CDR3 amino acids: CASSVAEGIYTDTQYF. CDR3 coding DNA: TGTGCCAGCAGCGTAGCGGAGGGGATTTACACAGATACGCAGTATTTT.

This clone was counted between two and nine times. The chain combines TRBV18 with TRBJ2-7; TRBD2 is a possible D gene (6 bases). Trimming took 3 bases from V and 6 from J, leaving 15 bases between them. This CDR3 has 14 amino acids. Per the germline V gene, CDR1 is KGHSH and CDR2 is LQKENI. The CDR3 DNA reads as TGTGCCAGCTCACCCACTTCGGGGACTCGCGAGCAGTACTTC. Translation gives CASSPTSGTREQYF.

The chain combines TRBV6-5 with TRBJ2-3; D might be TRBD1 (6 bases). V lost 6 bases and J 7 bases, leaving 20 bases between the germline ends. CDR1 MNHEY and CDR2 SVGAGI come from the germline V gene. The CDR3 contains 15 residues. The CDR3 loop is CASRELQGTLNTQYF. CDR3 nucleotides: TGTGCCAGCAGAGAACTTCAGGGGACCTTGAATACGCAGTATTTT.

This clone was counted between two and nine times. The genes are TRBV30 and TRBJ2-7; unclear D gene. The V end lost 0 bases, the J end lost 4 bases, and 10 bases lay between the germline ends. Germline V gives CDR1 GTSNPN, CDR2 SVGIG (reference sequence). The CDR3 covers 13 residues. CDR3 in DNA: TGTGCCTGGAGTGTTACCGGCCATTACGAGCAGTACTTC. Its protein is CAWSVTGHYEQYF.

The chain uses TRBV18 and TRBJ2-5; 10 bases line up with TRBD2. Germline lookup yields CDR1 KGHSH and CDR2 LQKENI. This CDR3 has 17 amino acids. Unmatched junction bases numbered 9, after V lost 3 bases and J lost 2 bases. CDR3 nucleotides: TGTGCCAGCTCACCCGTACCGGGACTAGCGTCGCAAGAGACCCAGTACTTC. Its translation: CASSPVPGLASQETQYF.

The chain couples TRBV14 to TRBJ1-6; D uncertain. The V gene lost 0 bases and the J gene lost 4 bases, with 4 bases spanning the gap. Germline V gives CDR1 SGHDN, CDR2 FVKESK. The CDR3 contains 14 residues. Written as DNA, the CDR3 is TGTGCCAGCAGCCAAGATTGGTATAATTCACCCCTCCACTTT. Translation gives CASSQDWYNSPLHF.

This clone was detected a few times. The rearrangement links TRBV7-2 to TRBJ2-7; maybe TRBD2 (6 bases). The V gene lost 0 bases and the J gene lost 7 bases, with 16 bases spanning the gap. The CDR3 is 15 amino acids. The germline CDR1 and CDR2 sequences are SGHTA and FQGNSA. In DNA, the CDR3 is TGTGCCAGCAGCTTAGCCGGTAGCGGTTTTGGAGAGCAGTACTTC. Amino acids: CASSLAGSGFGEQYF. The full variable domain, in which reference TRBV7-2 and TRBJ2-7 provide the parts outside the CDR3, is GAGVSQSPSNKVTEKGKDVELRCDPISGHTALYWYRQSLGQGLEFLIYFQGNSAPDKSGLPSDRFSAERTGGSVSTLTIQRTQQEDSAVYLCASSLAGSGFGEQYFGPGTRLTVT.

This clone was detected only a few times. One end of the junction is discordant with germline, which a read error may explain. The chain has TRBV19 and TRBJ2-7; the D gene is possibly TRBD2 (6 bases). Per germline, CDR1 LNHDA and CDR2 SQIVND (reference sequence). The length of the CDR3 is 14 residues. The CDR3 region is CASTISAGPYEQYF. The CDR3 DNA follows: TGTGCCAGTACTATATCGGCGGGGCCCTACGAGCAGTACTTC.

V gene TRBV5-6 combines with J gene TRBJ2-7; D might be TRBD1 (6 bases). This CDR3 has 14 residues. CDR1 is SGHDT, CDR2 YYEEEE, per germline. V lost 0 bases to trimming and J lost 2 bases, with 9 bases between them. The CDR3 DNA follows: TGTGCCAGCAGCTTGGGGACAGCGACCTACGAGCAGTACTTC. Residues: CASSLGTATYEQYF.

This clone has just a few counts. The chain uses TRBV5-6 and TRBJ1-4; tentatively, D is TRBD1 (6 bases). The germline gives CDR1 SGHDT, CDR2 YYEEEE. The germline V and J ends were trimmed by 6 bases and 4 bases, with 16 bases remaining between them. The CDR3 extends over 15 amino acids. DNA for the CDR3: TGTGCCAGCACCACCGTGGACAGCCTTAATGAAAAACTGTTTTTT. It is translated as CASTTVDSLNEKLFF.

This clone was seen repeatedly, ten times or more. The gene calls are TRBV2 and TRBJ2-1; D may be TRBD2 (5 bases). V was clipped by 2 bases and J by 7 bases, with 15 bases between them. Germline loops: CDR1 SNHLY, CDR2 FYNNEI. CDR3 length: 15 residues. CDR3 DNA: TGTGCCAGCAGTGAATCCGGAAGAACGGGGAATGAGCAGTTCTTC. Translation gives CASSESGRTGNEQFF.

V is TRBV6-5 and J is TRBJ2-1; TRBD2 matches at 9 bases. The germline V gene encodes CDR1 MNHEY and CDR2 SVGAGI. The CDR3 sequence is 15 residues long. V lost 6 bases to trimming and J lost 3 bases; unmatched junction nucleotides: 6. CDR3 sequence (DNA): TGTGCCAGCAGGGCGGGAGGGGGAGACTACAATGAGCAGTTCTTC. This codes for CASRAGGGDYNEQFF.

This clone was counted a few times. J is TRBJ1-5 and V is TRBV7-9; possibly TRBD1 for D (6 bases). The V and J ends lost 3 bases and 5 bases respectively, with 23 bases between them. The CDR3 has 18 amino acids. The V gene's germline CDR1 is SEHNR and CDR2 FQNEAQ (reference sequence). CDR3 in amino acids: CASSFEGRGGKVDQPQHF. CDR3 nucleotide sequence: TGTGCCAGCAGCTTCGAGGGAAGGGGGGGAAAGGTAGATCAGCCCCAGCATTTT. The full variable domain, in which reference TRBV7-9 and TRBJ1-5 provide the parts outside the CDR3, is DTGVSQNPRHKITKRGQNVTFRCDPISEHNRLYWYRQTLGQGPEFLTYFQNEAQLEKSRLLSDRFSAERPKGSFSTLEIQRTEQGDSAMYLCASSFEGRGGKVDQPQHFGDGTRLSIL.

The chain is built from TRBV7-9 and TRBJ2-3; D might be TRBD2 (5 bases). Germline assignment: CDR1 SEHNR and CDR2 FQNEAQ (reference sequence). Trimming shortened V by 7 bases and J by 2 bases, and 10 bases separated the two germline ends. The CDR3 is 13 residues long. In DNA, the CDR3 is TGTGCCAGCATCCCGGGGAACACAGATACGCAGTATTTT. Its translation is CASIPGNTDTQYF. The whole variable domain, remainder taken from reference TRBV7-9 and TRBJ2-3, is DTGVSQNPRHKITKRGQNVTFRCDPISEHNRLYWYRQTLGQGPEFLTYFQNEAQLEKSRLLSDRFSAERPKGSFSTLEIQRTEQGDSAMYLCASIPGNTDTQYFGPGTRLTVL.

Note on this clone: Other DNA variants within this sample encode the same CDR3. The genes are TRBV5-6 and TRBJ1-1; D unclear. There are 12 residues in the CDR3. The V end lost 0 bases, the J end lost 5 bases, and 5 bases lay between the germline ends. Per the germline V gene, CDR1 is SGHDT and CDR2 is YYEEEE. CDR3 amino acids: CASSLVGTEAFF. CDR3 bases: TGTGCCAGCAGCTTGGTTGGGACTGAAGCTTTCTTT.

The V gene is TRBV23-1, the J gene TRBJ2-1; 8 bases line up with TRBD1. TRBV23-1 is assigned to the ORF class and has an uncertain function. V dropped 2 bases and J dropped 5; count of bases not matched to a gene: 2. The CDR3 length is 14 residues. The CDR3 nucleotides are TGCGCCAGCAGTCAAACAGGGGGGCACAATGAGCAGTTCTTC. Protein: CASSQTGGHNEQFF.

The genes are TRBV30 and TRBJ2-3, with 9 bases identical to TRBD2. V shed 1 base and J 2 bases; nucleotides not matched to a gene: 7. Germline CDR1 and CDR2: GTSNPN and SVGIG (reference sequence). CDR3 length: 16 amino acids. CDR3 amino acids: CAWSGGAGGPTDTQYF. The DNA for the CDR3 is TGTGCCTGGAGTGGGGGAGCGGGGGGCCCCACAGATACGCAGTATTTT.

This clone has more than one count but fewer than ten. The chain joins TRBV30 to TRBJ2-7; TRBD2 matches 8 bases. This CDR3 has 15 residues. Germline-derived CDR1 and CDR2 are GTSNPN and SVGIG (reference sequence). The V gene end was trimmed by 4 bases and the J gene end by 4 bases; junction bases not matched to a gene: 12. CDR3 region: CAWTPGGEGVYEQYF. The CDR3 bases are TGTGCCTGGACCCCCGGGGGGGAGGGGGTATACGAGCAGTACTTC.

This clone was found a few times. This chain joins TRBV7-6 and TRBJ2-7, with a possible D match to TRBD2 (6 bases). V was shortened by 4 bases and J by 4 bases, with 20 bases between the two germline ends. The length of the CDR3 is 16 residues. In germline, CDR1 is SGHVS, CDR2 FNYEAQ. The CDR3 protein is CASSSVGAGRIYEQYF. The CDR3 nucleotides are TGTGCCAGCAGCTCCGTTGGGGCGGGAAGGATATACGAGCAGTACTTC.

This clone has a handful of counts. The chain uses TRBV14 and TRBJ2-7, with 13 nucleotides matching TRBD2. The CDR3 is 16 residues long. CDR1 is SGHDN, CDR2 FVKESK, per germline. The V and J ends lost 3 bases and 1 base, in that order; junction bases with no gene match: 3. CDR3 sequence: CASSHPGLAGSYEQYF. The CDR3 nucleotides read TGTGCCAGCAGCCACCCGGGACTAGCGGGGTCCTACGAGCAGTACTTC.

This clone has a handful of counts. The rearrangement joins TRBV5-1 to TRBJ2-3, with 7 bases fitting TRBD1. Trimming removed 2 bases from V and 2 bases from J; junction bases left unmatched: 8. Germline values: CDR1 SGHRS, CDR2 YFSETQ. CDR3 size: 16 residues. As DNA, the CDR3 is TGCGCCAGCAGCTTAGGACAGGTCCAACCCACAGATACGCAGTATTTT. Amino acid sequence: CASSLGQVQPTDTQYF.

The rearrangement links TRBV18 to TRBJ1-5, with 7 bases lining up with TRBD1. V shed 6 bases, J shed 2 bases, and the junction held 4 bases outside the gene matches. Germline V gene sequence: CDR1 KGHSH, CDR2 LQKENI. The CDR3 runs to 14 residues. The CDR3 region is CASSLTGGNQPQHF. The DNA of the CDR3 is TGTGCCAGCTCCCTTACAGGGGGCAATCAGCCCCAGCATTTT.

In its sample, this clone was seen a few times. The sample has other DNA sequences that encode this CDR3 too. The chain is built from TRBV7-2 and TRBJ1-5; TRBD1 aligns across 7 bases. J lost 0 bases, V lost 6 bases, and 5 bases had no gene match. Germline-derived CDR1 and CDR2 are SGHTA and FQGNSA. The CDR3 is made up of 15 amino acids. CDR3 bases: TGTGCCAGCAGTGGACAGGTCAATAGCAATCAGCCCCAGCATTTT. The encoded protein is CASSGQVNSNQPQHF.

This clone was counted many times. V and J are TRBV13 and TRBJ1-2; TRBD1 matches at 8 bases. CDR3 size: 13 residues. The germline gives CDR1 PRHDT, CDR2 FYEKMQ (reference sequence). V was clipped by 5 bases and J by 3 bases; unmatched bases: 2. The CDR3: CASSLGQDYGYTF. The CDR3 DNA is TGTGCCAGCAGCCTGGGACAGGACTATGGCTACACCTTC.